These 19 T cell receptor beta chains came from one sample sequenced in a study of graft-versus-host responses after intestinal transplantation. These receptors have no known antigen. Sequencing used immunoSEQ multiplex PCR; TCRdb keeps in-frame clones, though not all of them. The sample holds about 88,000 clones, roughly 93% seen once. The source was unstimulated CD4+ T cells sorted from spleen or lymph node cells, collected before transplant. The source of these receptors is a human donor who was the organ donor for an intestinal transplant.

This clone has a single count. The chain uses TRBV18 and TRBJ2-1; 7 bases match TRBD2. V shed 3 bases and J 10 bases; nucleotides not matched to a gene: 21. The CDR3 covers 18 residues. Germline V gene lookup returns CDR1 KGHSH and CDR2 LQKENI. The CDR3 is CASSPLRVTGGSTVEQFF. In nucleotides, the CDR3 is TGTGCCAGCTCACCGCTACGTGTAACCGGGGGGTCGACGGTCGAGCAGTTCTTC.

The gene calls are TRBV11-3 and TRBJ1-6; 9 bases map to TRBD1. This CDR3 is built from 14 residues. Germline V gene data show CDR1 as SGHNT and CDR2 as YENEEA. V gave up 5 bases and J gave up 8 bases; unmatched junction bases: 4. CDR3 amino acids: CASSLQGAYSPLHF. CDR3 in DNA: TGTGCCAGCAGCCTACAGGGGGCATATTCACCCCTCCACTTT.

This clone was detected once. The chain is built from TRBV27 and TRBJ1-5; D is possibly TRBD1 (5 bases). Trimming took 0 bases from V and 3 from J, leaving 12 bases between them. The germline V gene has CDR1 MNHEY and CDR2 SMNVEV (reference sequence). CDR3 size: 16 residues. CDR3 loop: CASSLSGTVNNQPQHF. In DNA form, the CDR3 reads TGTGCCAGCAGTTTATCCGGGACGGTAAACAATCAGCCCCAGCATTTT.

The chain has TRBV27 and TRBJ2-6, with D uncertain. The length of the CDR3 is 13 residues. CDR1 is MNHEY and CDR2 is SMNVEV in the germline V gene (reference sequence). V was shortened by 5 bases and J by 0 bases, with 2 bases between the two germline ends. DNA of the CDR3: TGTGCCAGCAGTCCCTCTGGGGCCAACGTCCTGACTTTC. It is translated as CASSPSGANVLTF.

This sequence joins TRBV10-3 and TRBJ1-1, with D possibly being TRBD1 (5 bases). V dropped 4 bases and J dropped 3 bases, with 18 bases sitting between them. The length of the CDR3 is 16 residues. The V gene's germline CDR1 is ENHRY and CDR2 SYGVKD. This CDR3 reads CAISGAVQGGHTEAFF. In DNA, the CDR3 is TGTGCCATCAGTGGGGCCGTCCAGGGCGGGCACACTGAAGCTTTCTTT.

The DNA of the CDR3 is TGTGCCAGCAGCTTAGCGGGACCCTACGAGCAGTACTTC. This encodes CASSLAGPYEQYF. This chain links TRBV13 with TRBJ2-7; perhaps D is TRBD1 or TRBD2 (5 bases each). The V end was cut by 1 base, the J end by 2 bases, with 6 bases between. The length of the CDR3 is 13 residues. Germline CDR1 reads PRHDT; CDR2 reads FYEKMQ (reference sequence).

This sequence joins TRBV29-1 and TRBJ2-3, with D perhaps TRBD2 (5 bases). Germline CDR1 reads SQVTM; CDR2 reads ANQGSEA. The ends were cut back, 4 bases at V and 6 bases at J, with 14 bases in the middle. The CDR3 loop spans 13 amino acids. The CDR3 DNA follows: TGCAGCGTTGCTGTCCTAGCCGAGGATACGCAGTATTTT. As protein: CSVAVLAEDTQYF.

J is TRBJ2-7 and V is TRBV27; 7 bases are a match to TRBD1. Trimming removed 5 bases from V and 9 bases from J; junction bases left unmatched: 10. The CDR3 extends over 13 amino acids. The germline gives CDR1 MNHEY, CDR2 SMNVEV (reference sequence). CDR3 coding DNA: TGTGCCAGCAGTCCCCGAACGACAGGGCGGCAGTACTTC. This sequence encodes CASSPRTTGRQYF.

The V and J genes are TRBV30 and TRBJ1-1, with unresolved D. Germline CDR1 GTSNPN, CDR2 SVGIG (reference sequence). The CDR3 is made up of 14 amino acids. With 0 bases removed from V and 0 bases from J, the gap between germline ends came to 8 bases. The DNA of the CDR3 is TGTGCCTGGAGTGTAGGTTATCTGAACACTGAAGCTTTCTTT. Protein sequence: CAWSVGYLNTEAFF.

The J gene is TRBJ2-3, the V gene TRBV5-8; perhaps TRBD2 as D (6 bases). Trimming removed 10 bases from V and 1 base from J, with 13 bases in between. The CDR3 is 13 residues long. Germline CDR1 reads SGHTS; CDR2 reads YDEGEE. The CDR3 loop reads CASGGRGTDTQYF. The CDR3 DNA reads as TGTGCCTCAGGAGGGCGAGGCACAGATACGCAGTATTTT.

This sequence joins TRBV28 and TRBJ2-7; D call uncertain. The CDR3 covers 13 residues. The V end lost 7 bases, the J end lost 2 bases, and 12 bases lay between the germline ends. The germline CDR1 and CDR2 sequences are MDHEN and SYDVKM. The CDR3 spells CASKGQVTYEQYF. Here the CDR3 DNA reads TGTGCCAGCAAAGGTCAGGTTACCTACGAGCAGTACTTC.

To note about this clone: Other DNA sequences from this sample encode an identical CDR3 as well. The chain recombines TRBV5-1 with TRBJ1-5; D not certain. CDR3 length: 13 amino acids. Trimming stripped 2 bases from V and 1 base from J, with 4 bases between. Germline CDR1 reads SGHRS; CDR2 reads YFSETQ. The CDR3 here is CASSLDSNQPQHF. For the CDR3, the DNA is TGCGCCAGCAGCTTAGACAGCAATCAGCCCCAGCATTTT.

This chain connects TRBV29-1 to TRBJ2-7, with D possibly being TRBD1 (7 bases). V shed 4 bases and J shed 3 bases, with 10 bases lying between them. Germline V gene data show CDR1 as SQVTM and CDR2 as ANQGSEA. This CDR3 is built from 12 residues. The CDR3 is CSVVRGDYEQYF. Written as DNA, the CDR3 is TGCAGCGTTGTCAGGGGGGACTACGAGCAGTACTTC.

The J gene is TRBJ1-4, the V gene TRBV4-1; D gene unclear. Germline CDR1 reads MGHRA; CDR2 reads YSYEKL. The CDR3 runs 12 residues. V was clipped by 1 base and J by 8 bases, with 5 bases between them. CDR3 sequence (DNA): TGCGCCAGCAGCCAAGCTGGAGAAAAACTGTTTTTT. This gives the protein CASSQAGEKLFF.

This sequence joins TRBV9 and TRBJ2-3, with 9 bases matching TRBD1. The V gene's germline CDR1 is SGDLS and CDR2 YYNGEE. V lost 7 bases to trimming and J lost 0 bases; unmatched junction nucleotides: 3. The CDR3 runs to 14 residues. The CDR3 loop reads CASGGQGSTDTQYF. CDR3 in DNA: TGTGCCAGCGGGGGACAGGGTAGCACAGATACGCAGTATTTT.

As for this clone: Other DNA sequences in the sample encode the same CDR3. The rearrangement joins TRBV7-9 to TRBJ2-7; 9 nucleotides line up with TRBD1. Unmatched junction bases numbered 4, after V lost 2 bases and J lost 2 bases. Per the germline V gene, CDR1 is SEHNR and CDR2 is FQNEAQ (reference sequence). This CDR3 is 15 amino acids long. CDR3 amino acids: CASSLTRDRAYEQYF. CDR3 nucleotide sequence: TGTGCCAGCAGCTTAACCAGGGACAGGGCCTACGAGCAGTACTTC.

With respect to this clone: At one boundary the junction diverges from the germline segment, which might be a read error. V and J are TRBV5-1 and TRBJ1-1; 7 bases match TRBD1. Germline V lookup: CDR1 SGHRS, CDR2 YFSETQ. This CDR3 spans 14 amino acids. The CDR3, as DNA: TGCACCAGCAGACAAGACAGGGAGAACACTGAAGCTTTCTTT. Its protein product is CTSRQDRENTEAFF.

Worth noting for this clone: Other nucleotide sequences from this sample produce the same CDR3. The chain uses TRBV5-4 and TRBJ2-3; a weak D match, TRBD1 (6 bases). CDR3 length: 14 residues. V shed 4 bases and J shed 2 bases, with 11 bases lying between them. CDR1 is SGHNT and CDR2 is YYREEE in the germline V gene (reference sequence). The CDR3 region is CASSAGQNTDTQYF. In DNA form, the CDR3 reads TGTGCCAGCAGCGCCGGACAGAACACAGATACGCAGTATTTT. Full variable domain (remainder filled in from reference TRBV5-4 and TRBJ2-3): ETGVTQSPTHLIKTRGQQVTLRCSSQSGHNTVSWYQQALGQGPQFIFQYYREEENGRGNFPPRFSGLQFPNYSSELNVNALELDDSALYLCASSAGQNTDTQYFGPGTRLTVL.

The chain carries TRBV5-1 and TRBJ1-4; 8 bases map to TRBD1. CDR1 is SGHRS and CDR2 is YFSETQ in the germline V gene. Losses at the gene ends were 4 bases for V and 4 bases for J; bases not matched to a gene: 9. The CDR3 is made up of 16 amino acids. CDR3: CASSLMGGQVNEKLFF. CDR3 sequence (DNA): TGCGCCAGCAGCCTTATGGGGGGACAGGTTAATGAAAAACTGTTTTTT. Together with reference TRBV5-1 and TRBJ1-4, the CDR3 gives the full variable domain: KAGVTQTPRYLIKTRGQQVTLSCSPISGHRSVSWYQQTPGQGLQFLFEYFSETQRNKGNFPGRFSGRQFSNSRSEMNVSTLELGDSALYLCASSLMGGQVNEKLFFGSGTQLSVL.